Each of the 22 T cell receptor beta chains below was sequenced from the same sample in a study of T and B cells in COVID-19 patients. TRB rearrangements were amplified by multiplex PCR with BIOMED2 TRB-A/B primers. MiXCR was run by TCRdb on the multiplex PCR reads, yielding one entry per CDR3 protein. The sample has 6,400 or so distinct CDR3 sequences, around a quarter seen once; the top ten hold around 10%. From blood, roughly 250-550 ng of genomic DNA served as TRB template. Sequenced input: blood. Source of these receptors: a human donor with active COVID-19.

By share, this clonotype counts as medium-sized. The CDR3 DNA follows: TGTGCCAGTAGGGCCAGGCCCTGGGGGAGTGGGGCCAACGTCCTGACTTTC. The encoded protein is CASRARPWGSGANVLTF. The chain employs TRBV19 and TRBJ2-6; D is perhaps TRBD1 or TRBD2 (5 bases each). The CDR3 contains 17 residues. CDR1 LNHDA and CDR2 SQIVND come from the germline V gene (reference sequence). V lost 6 bases to trimming and J lost 3 bases, with 18 bases between them.

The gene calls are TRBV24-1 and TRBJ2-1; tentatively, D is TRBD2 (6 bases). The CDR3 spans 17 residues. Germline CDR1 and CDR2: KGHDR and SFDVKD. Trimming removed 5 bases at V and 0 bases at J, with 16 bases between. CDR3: CATSALTSIDSYNEQFF. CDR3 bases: TGTGCCACCAGTGCCTTAACTAGCATAGACTCCTACAATGAGCAGTTCTTC.

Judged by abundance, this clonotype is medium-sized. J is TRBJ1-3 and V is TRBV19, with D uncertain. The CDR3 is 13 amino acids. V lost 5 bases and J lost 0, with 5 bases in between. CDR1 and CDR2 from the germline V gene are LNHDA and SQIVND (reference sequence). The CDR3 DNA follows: TGTGCCAGTAGTCTGCGCTCTGGAAACACCATATATTTT. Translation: CASSLRSGNTIYF. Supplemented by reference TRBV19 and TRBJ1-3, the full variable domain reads DGGITQSPKYLFRKEGQNVTLSCEQNLNHDAMYWYRQDPGQGLRLIYYSQIVNDFQKGDIAEGYSVSREKKESFPLTVTSAQKNPTAFYLCASSLRSGNTIYFGEGSWLTVV.

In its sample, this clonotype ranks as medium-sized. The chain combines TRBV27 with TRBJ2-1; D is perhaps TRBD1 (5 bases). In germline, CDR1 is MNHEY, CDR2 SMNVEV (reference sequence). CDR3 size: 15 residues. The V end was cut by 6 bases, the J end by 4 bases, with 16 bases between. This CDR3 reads CASSTGWQGYNEQFF. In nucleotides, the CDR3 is TGTGCCAGCAGCACTGGGTGGCAGGGTTACAATGAGCAGTTCTTC.

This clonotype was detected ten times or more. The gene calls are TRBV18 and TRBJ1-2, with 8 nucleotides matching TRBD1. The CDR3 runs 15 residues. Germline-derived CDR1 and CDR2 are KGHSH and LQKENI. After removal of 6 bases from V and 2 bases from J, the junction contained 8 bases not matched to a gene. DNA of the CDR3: TGTGCCAGCTCGTCCCCTGGACAGGGAAACTATGGCTACACCTTC. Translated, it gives CASSSPGQGNYGYTF.

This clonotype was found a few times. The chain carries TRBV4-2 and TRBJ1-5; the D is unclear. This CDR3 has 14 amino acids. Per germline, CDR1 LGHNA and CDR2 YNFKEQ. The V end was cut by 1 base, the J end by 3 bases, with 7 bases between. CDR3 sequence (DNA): TGTGCCAGCAGCCAAGGGTCCCTCAATCAGCCCCAGCATTTT. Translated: CASSQGSLNQPQHF.

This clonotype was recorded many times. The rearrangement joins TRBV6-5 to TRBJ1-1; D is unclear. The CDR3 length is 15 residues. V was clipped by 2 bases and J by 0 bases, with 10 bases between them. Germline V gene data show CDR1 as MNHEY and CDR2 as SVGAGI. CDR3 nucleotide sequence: TGTGCCAGCAGTTACAACCCGACGGTGAACACTGAAGCTTTCTTT. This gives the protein CASSYNPTVNTEAFF.

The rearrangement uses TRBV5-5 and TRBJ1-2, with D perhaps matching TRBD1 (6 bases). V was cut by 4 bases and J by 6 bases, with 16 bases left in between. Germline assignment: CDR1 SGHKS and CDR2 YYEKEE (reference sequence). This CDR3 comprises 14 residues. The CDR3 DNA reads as TGTGCCAGCAGCCCACCCCCAGGGGCTGATGGCTACACCTTC. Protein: CASSPPPGADGYTF. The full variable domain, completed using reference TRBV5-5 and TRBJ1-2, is DAGVTQSPTHLIKTRGQQVTLRCSPISGHKSVSWYQQVLGQGPQFIFQYYEKEERGRGNFPDRFSARQFPNYSSELNVNALLLGDSALYLCASSPPPGADGYTFGSGTRLTVV.

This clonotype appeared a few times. The CDR3 sequence: CASSRGQGLYGYTF. The CDR3 DNA reads TGTGCCAGCAGTCGAGGACAGGGGCTTTATGGCTACACCTTC. This sequence joins TRBV6-2 or TRBV6-3 and TRBJ1-2, with 9 positions matching TRBD1. The CDR3 totals 14 residues. The germline gives CDR1 MNHEY, CDR2 SVGEGT. Trimming removed 5 bases from V and 5 bases from J; junction bases left unmatched: 6.

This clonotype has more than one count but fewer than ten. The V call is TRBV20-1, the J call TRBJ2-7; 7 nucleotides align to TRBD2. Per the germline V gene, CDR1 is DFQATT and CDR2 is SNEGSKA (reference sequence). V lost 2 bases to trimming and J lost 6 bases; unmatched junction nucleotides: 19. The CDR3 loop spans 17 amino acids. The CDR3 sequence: CSARPHRRAGDSLEQYF. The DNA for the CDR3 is TGCAGTGCTAGACCACATCGGCGGGCGGGAGATTCCCTCGAGCAGTACTTC.

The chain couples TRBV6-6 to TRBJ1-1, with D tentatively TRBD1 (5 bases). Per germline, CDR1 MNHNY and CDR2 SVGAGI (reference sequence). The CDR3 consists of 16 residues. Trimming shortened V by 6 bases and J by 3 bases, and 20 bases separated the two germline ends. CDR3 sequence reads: CASRASNMGHDTEAFF. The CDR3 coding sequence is TGTGCCAGCAGAGCGAGCAATATGGGGCATGACACTGAAGCTTTCTTT.

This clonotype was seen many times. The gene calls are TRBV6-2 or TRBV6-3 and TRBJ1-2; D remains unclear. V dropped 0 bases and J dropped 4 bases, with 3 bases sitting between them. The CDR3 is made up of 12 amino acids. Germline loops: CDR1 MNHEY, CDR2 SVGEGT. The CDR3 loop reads CASSYSVYGYTF. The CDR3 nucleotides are TGTGCCAGCAGTTACTCGGTCTATGGCTACACCTTC.

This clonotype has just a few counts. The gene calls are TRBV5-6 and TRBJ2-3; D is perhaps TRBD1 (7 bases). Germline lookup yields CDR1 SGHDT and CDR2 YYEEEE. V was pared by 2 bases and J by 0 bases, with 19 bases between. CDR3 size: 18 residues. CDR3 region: CASSFTLVRGTSTDTQYF. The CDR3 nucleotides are TGTGCCAGCAGCTTTACTTTGGTCAGGGGGACTAGCACAGATACGCAGTATTTT.

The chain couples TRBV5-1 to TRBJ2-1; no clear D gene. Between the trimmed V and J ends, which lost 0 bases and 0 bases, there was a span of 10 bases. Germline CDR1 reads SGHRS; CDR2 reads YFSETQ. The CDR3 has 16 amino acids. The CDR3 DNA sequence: TGCGCCAGCAGCTTGGGCGGCGGCAGCTCCTACAATGAGCAGTTCTTC. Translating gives CASSLGGGSSYNEQFF. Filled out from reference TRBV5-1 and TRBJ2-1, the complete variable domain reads KAGVTQTPRYLIKTRGQQVTLSCSPISGHRSVSWYQQTPGQGLQFLFEYFSETQRNKGNFPGRFSGRQFSNSRSEMNVSTLELGDSALYLCASSLGGGSSYNEQFFGPGTRLTVL.

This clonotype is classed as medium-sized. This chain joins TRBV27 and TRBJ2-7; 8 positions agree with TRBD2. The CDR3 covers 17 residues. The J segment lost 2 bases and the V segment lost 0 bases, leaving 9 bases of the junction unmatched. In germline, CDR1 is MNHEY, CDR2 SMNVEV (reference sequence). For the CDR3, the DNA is TGTGCCAGCAGTTTATCGTCTATAGCGGGGACGGCCTACGAGCAGTACTTC. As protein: CASSLSSIAGTAYEQYF.

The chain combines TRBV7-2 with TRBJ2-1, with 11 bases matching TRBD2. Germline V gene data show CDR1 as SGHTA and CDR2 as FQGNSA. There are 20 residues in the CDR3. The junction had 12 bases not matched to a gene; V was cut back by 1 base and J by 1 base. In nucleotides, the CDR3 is TGTGCCAGCAGCTTAGTCGGAACTAGCGGGAGACAGGGGTCCTACAATGAGCAGTTCTTC. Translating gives CASSLVGTSGRQGSYNEQFF.

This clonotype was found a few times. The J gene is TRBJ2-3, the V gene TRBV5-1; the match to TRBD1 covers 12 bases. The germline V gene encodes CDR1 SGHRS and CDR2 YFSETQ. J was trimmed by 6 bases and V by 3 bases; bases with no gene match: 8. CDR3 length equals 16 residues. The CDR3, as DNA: TGCGCCAGCAGCTCGGAGGGACAGGGGGCTTCGGATACGCAGTATTTT. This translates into CASSSEGQGASDTQYF. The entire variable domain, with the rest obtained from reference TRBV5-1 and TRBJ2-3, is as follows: KAGVTQTPRYLIKTRGQQVTLSCSPISGHRSVSWYQQTPGQGLQFLFEYFSETQRNKGNFPGRFSGRQFSNSRSEMNVSTLELGDSALYLCASSSEGQGASDTQYFGPGTRLTVL.

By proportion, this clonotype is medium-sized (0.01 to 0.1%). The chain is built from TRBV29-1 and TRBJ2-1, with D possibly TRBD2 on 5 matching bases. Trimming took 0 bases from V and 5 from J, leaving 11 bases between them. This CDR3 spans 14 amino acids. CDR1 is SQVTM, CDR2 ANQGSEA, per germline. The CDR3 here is CSVEDSDGNNEQFF. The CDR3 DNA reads TGCAGCGTTGAAGACTCGGACGGGAACAATGAGCAGTTCTTC.

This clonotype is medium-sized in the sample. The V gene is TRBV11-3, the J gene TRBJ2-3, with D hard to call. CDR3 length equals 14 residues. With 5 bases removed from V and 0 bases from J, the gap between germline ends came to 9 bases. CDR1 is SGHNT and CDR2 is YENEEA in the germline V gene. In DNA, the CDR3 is TGTGCCAGCAGCACCAGAGCTAGCACAGATACGCAGTATTTT. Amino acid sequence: CASSTRASTDTQYF.

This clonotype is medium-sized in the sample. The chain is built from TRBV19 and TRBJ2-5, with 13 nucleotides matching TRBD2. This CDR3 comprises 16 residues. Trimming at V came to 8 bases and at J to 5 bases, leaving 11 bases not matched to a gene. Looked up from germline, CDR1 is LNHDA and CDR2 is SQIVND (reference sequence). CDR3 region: CASWKLTSGRWETQYF. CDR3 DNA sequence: TGTGCCAGTTGGAAGCTGACTAGCGGGAGGTGGGAGACCCAGTACTTC.

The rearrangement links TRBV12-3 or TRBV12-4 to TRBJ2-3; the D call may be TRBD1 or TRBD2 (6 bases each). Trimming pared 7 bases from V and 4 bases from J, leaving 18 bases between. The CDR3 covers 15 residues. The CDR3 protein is CASTLRGARADTQYF. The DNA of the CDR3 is TGTGCCAGCACCTTGAGGGGGGCGCGTGCAGATACGCAGTATTTT.

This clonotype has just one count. CDR3 sequence reads: CSARDTSGISYEQYF. CDR3 sequence (DNA): TGCAGTGCTAGAGACACGAGCGGAATTTCCTACGAGCAGTACTTC. The rearrangement links TRBV20-1 to TRBJ2-7; D may be TRBD2 (5 bases). Germline V CDR1 and CDR2: DFQATT, SNEGSKA (reference sequence). The V end was cut by 0 bases, the J end by 1 base, with 13 bases between. The CDR3 runs 15 residues.